The text below deals with one T cell receptor beta chain. Its target is unknown. The data stem from a study of cytomegalovirus exposure and HLA in healthy donors. V lost 7 bases, J lost 5 bases, and 12 bases stayed unmatched. The germline CDR1 and CDR2 sequences are SGHAT and FQNNGV. The length of the CDR3 is 15 residues. Study findings and constraints: Data from an earlier analysis indicated that most TCR beta V segments were productive either about 87% or about 30% of the time. Other equally common chains were less clonally expanded than HLA-associated TCR beta chains, a later analysis showed.

The PCR ran on 60 Vbeta and 13 Jbeta primers. Repertoires were generated with immunoSEQ multiplex PCR, while TCRdb's copy carries only in-frame clones and drops some. The table has about 89,000 clones, under 80% seen once; the top ten hold about 2%. The sequencing sample was made of PBMCs. This clonotype was sampled from a male donor in good health and CMV-seronegative. The chain recombines TRBV11-2 with TRBJ2-7, with 9 bases that match TRBD2. DNA for the CDR3: TGTGCCAGCACCCTCCAGGAGCGGGAGGCAAACGAGCAGTACTTC. Translating it yields CASTLQEREANEQYF.